The text below deals with one T cell receptor beta chain. The ends lost 3 bases at V and 5 bases at J; junction bases unmatched: 18. Per the germline V gene, CDR1 is MGHRA and CDR2 is YSYEKL. The CDR3 is made up of 19 amino acids. This entry belongs to a study of cytomegalovirus exposure and HLA in healthy donors. At the level of the study: In terms of ancestry, the Caucasian-associated cluster contained roughly 81% of the approximately 400 genotyped donors.

Each donor's status was that of a healthy bone marrow donor. The PCR employed 60 Vbeta primers together with 13 Jbeta primers. Assay: immunoSEQ multiplex PCR; the TCRdb copy retains only in-frame clones and omits some. Of over 150,000 clones detected, 83% appear once; the ten largest clones hold roughly 1.6%. Source material: PBMCs. The sequence derives from a man aged 45-65 years in good health and CMV-seronegative. V and J are TRBV4-1 and TRBJ2-3; 9 bases align to TRBD2. CDR3 DNA: TGCGCCAGCAGCCAGATAGGGGGCGGGAGGGCCGAGGTAATAGATACGCAGTATTTT. Translated, it gives CASSQIGGGRAEVIDTQYF.